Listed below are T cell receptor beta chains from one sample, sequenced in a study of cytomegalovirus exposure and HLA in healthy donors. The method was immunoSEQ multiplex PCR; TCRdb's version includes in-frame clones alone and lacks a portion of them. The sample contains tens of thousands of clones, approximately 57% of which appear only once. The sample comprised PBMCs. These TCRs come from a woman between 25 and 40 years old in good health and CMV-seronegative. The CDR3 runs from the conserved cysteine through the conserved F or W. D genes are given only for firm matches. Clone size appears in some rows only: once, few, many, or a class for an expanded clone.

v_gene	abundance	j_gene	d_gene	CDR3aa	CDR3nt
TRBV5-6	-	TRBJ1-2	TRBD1	CASSFDRGLGYTF	TGTGCCAGCAGCTTCGACAGGGGGCTTGGCTACACCTTC
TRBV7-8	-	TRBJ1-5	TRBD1	CASSPRLADRGLNQPQHF	TGTGCCAGCAGCCCCCGGTTAGCGGACAGGGGGCTCAATCAGCCCCAGCATTTT
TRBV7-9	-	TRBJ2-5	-	CASSPRPSMEGRETQYF	TGTGCCAGCAGCCCCCGGCCTAGTATGGAGGGCCGGGAGACCCAGTACTTC
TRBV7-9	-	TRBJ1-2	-	CASSLGVVRVTNYGYTF	TGTGCCAGCAGCTTAGGAGTCGTACGGGTGACTAACTATGGCTACACCTTC
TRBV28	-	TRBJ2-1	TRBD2	CASRAAGGPRNEQFF	TGTGCCAGCAGGGCTGCGGGAGGGCCTAGGAATGAGCAGTTCTTC
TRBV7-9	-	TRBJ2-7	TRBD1	CASIPSGTGPREQYF	TGTGCCAGCATTCCTTCCGGGACAGGGCCCCGCGAGCAGTACTTC
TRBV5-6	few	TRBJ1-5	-	CASSRTRNQPQHF	TGTGCCAGCAGCCGTACCAGGAACCAGCCCCAGCATTTT
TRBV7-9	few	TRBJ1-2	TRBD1	CASTPGTGYGYTF	TGTGCCAGCACCCCAGGGACAGGCTATGGCTACACCTTC
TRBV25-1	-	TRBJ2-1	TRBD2	CASSLAGGSYNEQFF	TGTGCCAGCAGTCTAGCGGGAGGATCGTACAATGAGCAGTTCTTC
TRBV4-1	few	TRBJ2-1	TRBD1	CASSSDRANEQFF	TGCGCCAGCAGCTCGGACAGGGCTAATGAGCAGTTCTTC
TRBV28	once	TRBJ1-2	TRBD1	CASSSGTGPYYGYTF	TGTGCCAGCAGTTCAGGGACAGGGCCTTACTATGGCTACACCTTC
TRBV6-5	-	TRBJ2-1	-	CASSYSPLVYNEQFF	TGTGCCAGCAGTTACTCGCCCCTAGTTTACAATGAGCAGTTCTTC
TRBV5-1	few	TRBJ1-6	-	CASSLAGRDSNSPLHF	TGCGCCAGCAGCTTGGCCGGCAGGGACTCGAATTCACCCCTCCACTTT
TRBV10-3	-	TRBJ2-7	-	CATWGPGGVLSYEQYF	TGTGCCACCTGGGGCCCCGGCGGAGTCCTCTCCTACGAGCAGTACTTC
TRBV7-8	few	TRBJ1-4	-	CASSRYRATNEKLFF	TGTGCCAGCAGCCGCTACAGAGCAACTAATGAAAAACTGTTTTTT
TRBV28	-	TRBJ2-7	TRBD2	CASSPRGSGSIFEQYF	TGTGCCAGCAGTCCCCGTGGTAGCGGGAGTATATTCGAGCAGTACTTC
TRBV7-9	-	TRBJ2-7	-	CASSSGPGYEQYF	TGTGCCAGCAGTTCCGGCCCGGGTTACGAGCAGTACTTC
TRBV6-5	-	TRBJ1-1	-	CASSWKGGGAEAFF	TGTGCCAGCAGTTGGAAAGGAGGGGGGGCTGAAGCTTTCTTT
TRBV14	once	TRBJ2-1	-	CASSQGEYNEQFF	TGTGCCAGCAGCCAAGGGGAGTACAATGAGCAGTTCTTC
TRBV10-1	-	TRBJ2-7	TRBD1	CASSELQGYEQYF	TGCGCCAGCAGTGAGTTACAGGGGTACGAGCAGTACTTC
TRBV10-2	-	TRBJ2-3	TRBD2	CASSSGRGAVDTQYF	TGCGCCAGCAGTAGTGGGCGGGGGGCGGTGGATACGCAGTATTTT
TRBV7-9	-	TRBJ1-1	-	CASSLLSGAEAFF	TGTGCCAGCAGCTTATTGTCCGGGGCTGAAGCTTTCTTT
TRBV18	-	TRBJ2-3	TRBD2	CASSPLGGRAIGDTQYF	TGTGCCAGCTCACCACTCGGCGGGAGGGCCATCGGGGATACGCAGTATTTT
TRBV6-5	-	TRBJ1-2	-	CASSTLDRNLHGYTF	TGTGCCAGCAGTACGCTTGACAGGAACCTCCATGGCTACACCTTC
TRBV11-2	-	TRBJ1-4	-	CASSPRGGATNEKLFF	TGTGCCAGCAGCCCGAGGGGAGGGGCAACTAATGAAAAACTGTTTTTT
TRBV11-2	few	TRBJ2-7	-	CASSPPGSYEQYF	TGTGCCAGCAGCCCTCCGGGATCCTACGAGCAGTACTTC
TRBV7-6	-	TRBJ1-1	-	CASSLGRDRPRMRNEAFF	TGTGCCAGCAGCTTAGGTCGTGACAGGCCAAGGATGCGGAATGAAGCTTTCTTT
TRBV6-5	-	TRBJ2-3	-	CASRTTVITDTQYF	TGTGCCAGCAGAACAACAGTAATCACAGATACGCAGTATTTT
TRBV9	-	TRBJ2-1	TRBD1	CASSVGEQGIYNEQFF	TGTGCCAGCAGCGTAGGGGAACAGGGGATCTACAATGAGCAGTTCTTC
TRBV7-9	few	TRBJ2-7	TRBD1	CASSSGQGNSYEQYF	TGTGCCAGCAGCTCGGGACAGGGGAACTCCTACGAGCAGTACTTC
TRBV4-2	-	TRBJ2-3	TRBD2	CASSQDSRLAGTSTDTQYF	TGTGCCAGCAGCCAAGATTCGAGACTAGCGGGAACTAGCACAGATACGCAGTATTTT
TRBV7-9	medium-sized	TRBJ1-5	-	CASSLTAAGDQPQHF	TGTGCCAGCAGCCTTACTGCCGCAGGGGATCAGCCCCAGCATTTT
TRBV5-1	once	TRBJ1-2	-	CASSLPGVNYGYTF	TGCGCCAGCAGCTTGCCGGGGGTTAACTATGGCTACACCTTC
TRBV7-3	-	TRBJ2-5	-	CASSQGGNRQETQYF	TGTGCCAGCAGCCAGGGTGGTAACCGCCAAGAGACCCAGTACTTC
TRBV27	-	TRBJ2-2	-	CASMLLAAGELFF	TGTGCCAGCATGTTGCTAGCTGCCGGGGAGCTGTTTTTT
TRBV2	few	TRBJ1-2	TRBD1	CASSERDRIYGYTF	TGTGCCAGCAGTGAACGGGACAGGATCTATGGCTACACCTTC
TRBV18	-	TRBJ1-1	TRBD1	CASSPYTGGNTEAFF	TGTGCCAGCTCACCGTATACAGGGGGGAACACTGAAGCTTTCTTT
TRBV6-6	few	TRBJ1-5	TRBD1	CASSFRTGGSQPQHF	TGTGCCAGCAGTTTTCGGACAGGGGGGAGTCAGCCCCAGCATTTT
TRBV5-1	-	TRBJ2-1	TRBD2	CASSPGLAGVEEQFF	TGCGCCAGCAGCCCGGGACTAGCGGGAGTCGAAGAGCAGTTCTTC
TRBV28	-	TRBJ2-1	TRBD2	CASSLFSSGSDEQFF	TGTGCCAGCAGTTTATTTTCTAGCGGGAGCGATGAGCAGTTCTTC
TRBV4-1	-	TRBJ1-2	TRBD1	CASSQNGQGAYGYTF	TGCGCCAGCAGCCAGAATGGACAGGGGGCCTATGGCTACACCTTC
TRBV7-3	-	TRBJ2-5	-	CASSLTGRRQETQYF	TGTGCCAGCAGCTTAACGGGCAGGCGCCAAGAGACCCAGTACTTC
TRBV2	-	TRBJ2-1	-	CATLRDSAYNEQFF	TGTGCCACACTCCGGGACTCCGCCTACAATGAGCAGTTCTTC
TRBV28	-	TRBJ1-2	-	CASSSQGSGYTF	TGTGCCAGCAGTTCACAGGGAAGCGGCTACACCTTC
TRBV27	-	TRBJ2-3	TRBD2	CASSFPGLATQYF	TGTGCCAGCAGTTTTCCGGGACTAGCTACGCAGTATTTT
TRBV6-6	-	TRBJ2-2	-	CASRPPTGNTGELFF	TGTGCCAGCAGACCTCCGACAGGAAACACCGGGGAGCTGTTTTTT
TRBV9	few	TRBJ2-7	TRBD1	CASSVQGADEQYF	TGTGCCAGCAGCGTACAGGGGGCCGATGAGCAGTACTTC
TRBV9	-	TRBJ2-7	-	CASGTTSYEQYF	TGTGCCAGCGGAACGACATCCTACGAGCAGTACTTC
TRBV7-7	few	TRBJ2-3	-	CASSPTSTSLGQYF	TGTGCCAGCAGCCCAACCTCTACTAGTCTGGGGCAGTATTTT
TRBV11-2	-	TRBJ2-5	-	CASSSPYQETQYF	TGTGCCAGCAGCTCTCCGTACCAAGAGACCCAGTACTTC
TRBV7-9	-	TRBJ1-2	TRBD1	CASSRLRGLGYGYTF	TGTGCCAGCAGCCGACTCAGGGGGTTAGGCTATGGCTACACCTTC
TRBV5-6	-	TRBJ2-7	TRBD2	CASSFDAGGAYEQYF	TGTGCCAGCAGCTTTGACGCGGGAGGAGCCTACGAGCAGTACTTC
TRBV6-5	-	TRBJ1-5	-	CASSRAGYSNQPQHF	TGTGCCAGCAGTCGAGCAGGGTATAGCAATCAGCCCCAGCATTTT
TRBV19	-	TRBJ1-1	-	CASSFGSGVTEAFF	TGTGCCAGTAGTTTCGGGTCAGGGGTAACTGAAGCTTTCTTT
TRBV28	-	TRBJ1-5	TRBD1	CASREQGWRQPQHF	TGTGCCAGCAGGGAACAGGGGTGGAGGCAGCCCCAGCATTTT
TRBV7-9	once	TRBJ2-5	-	CASSLERSVGRRGETQYF	TGTGCCAGCAGCTTAGAAAGATCTGTCGGGAGAAGAGGAGAGACCCAGTACTTC
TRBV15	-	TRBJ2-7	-	CATSRDGGSYEQYF	TGTGCCACCAGCAGAGATGGGGGGTCCTACGAGCAGTACTTC